In this sample, the clone carrying this T cell receptor beta chain turned up a few times. This specimen belongs to a study of identical twins. Template switching added a universal primer binding site, and final cDNA carried unique molecular identifiers. MiXCR, run by TCRdb on the 5' RACE reads, gives a single entry per CDR3 protein. Altogether about 340,000 distinct CDR3 sequences are present, over 9% being singletons, with the ten largest covering roughly 7.8%. Germline V lookup: CDR1 MDHEN, CDR2 SYDVKM. The V gene lost 8 bases and the J gene lost 2 bases, with 14 bases spanning the gap. The CDR3 has 14 amino acids. The same specimen was also included in a second study, on yellow fever vaccine responses in identical twins. That source adds: It has been reported that, in twins, the vaccine T cell response seemed partly convergent and partly personalized.

Material: CD8+ T cells sorted from blood. The sequence derives from a woman aged 18 to 35 in good health. This rearrangement joins TRBV28 to TRBJ2-3, with a tentative D call TRBD2 (6 bases). The DNA of the CDR3 is TGTGCCAGCGGGGTCCCGGGGGTCACAGATACGCAGTATTTT. Amino acid sequence: CASGVPGVTDTQYF.